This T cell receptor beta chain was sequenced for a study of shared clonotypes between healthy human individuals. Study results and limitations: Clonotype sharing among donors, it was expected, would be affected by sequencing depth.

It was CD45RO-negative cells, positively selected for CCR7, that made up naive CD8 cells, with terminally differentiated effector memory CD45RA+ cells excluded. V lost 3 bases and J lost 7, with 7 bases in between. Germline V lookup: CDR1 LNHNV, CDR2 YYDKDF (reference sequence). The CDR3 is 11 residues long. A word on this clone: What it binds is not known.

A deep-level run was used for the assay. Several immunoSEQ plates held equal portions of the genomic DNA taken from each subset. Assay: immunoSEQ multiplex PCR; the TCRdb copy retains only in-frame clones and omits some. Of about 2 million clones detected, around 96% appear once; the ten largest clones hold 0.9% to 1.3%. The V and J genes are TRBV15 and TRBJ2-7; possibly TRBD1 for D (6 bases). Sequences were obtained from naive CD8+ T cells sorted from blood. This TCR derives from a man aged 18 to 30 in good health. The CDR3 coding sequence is TGTGCCACCAGCAGTGACAGGGAGCAGTACTTC. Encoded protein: CATSSDREQYF.